The 30 T cell receptor beta chains reported below all come from one sample, sequenced in a study of beta chain features in type 1 diabetes. Whole-study results and caveats: TCRB CDR3s from Type 1 diabetes patients were moderately but significantly shorter in all four CD4+ subsets.

Since all of the isolated RNA was reverse transcribed, expressed TCRB transcripts were what got sequenced. The assay was immunoSEQ multiplex PCR, and TCRdb's table has in-frame clones only and misses some. The sample contains 600,000 to 700,000 clones, around 12% of which appear only once. These receptors lack a known antigen. The sample taken for sequencing was naive CD4+ T cells from blood. Every receptor here comes from a young man with type 1 diabetes.

The chain joins TRBV10-3 to TRBJ2-3; D unresolved. The V gene lost 2 bases and the J gene lost 1 base, with 7 bases spanning the gap. The CDR3 consists of 14 residues. Germline loops: CDR1 ENHRY, CDR2 SYGVKD. The CDR3 loop is CAISELTGTDTQYF. The CDR3 DNA reads TGTGCCATCAGTGAGCTTACAGGCACAGATACGCAGTATTTT.

The chain joins TRBV5-5 to TRBJ1-1; D gene ambiguous. The V end was cut by 4 bases, the J end by 0 bases, with 7 bases between. Germline CDR1 is SGHKS and CDR2 is YYEKEE (reference sequence). This CDR3 spans 13 amino acids. CDR3 DNA sequence: TGTGCCAGCAGCCCGGACTTGAACACTGAAGCTTTCTTT. Its protein is CASSPDLNTEAFF.

V gene TRBV5-1 combines with J gene TRBJ2-5, with 8 bases identical to TRBD1. Germline V gene sequence: CDR1 SGHRS, CDR2 YFSETQ. Trimming cost V 4 bases and J 3 bases; bases outside gene matches: 5. This CDR3 has 14 residues. The chain's CDR3 is CASSGGQGEETQYF. CDR3 DNA sequence: TGCGCCAGCAGCGGCGGACAGGGCGAAGAGACCCAGTACTTC.

This clone turned up a few times. This chain links TRBV11-2 with TRBJ1-6; tentatively, D is TRBD1 (5 bases). Trimming removed 1 base at V and 7 bases at J, with 11 bases between. The CDR3 is made up of 15 amino acids. CDR1 SGHAT and CDR2 FQNNGV come from the germline V gene. CDR3: CASSLAGGENSPLHF. CDR3 nucleotide sequence: TGTGCCAGCAGCTTAGCTGGGGGGGAAAATTCACCCCTCCACTTT. Full variable domain (outside the CDR3, taken from reference TRBV11-2 and TRBJ1-6): EAGVAQSPRYKIIEKRQSVAFWCNPISGHATLYWYQQILGQGPKLLIQFQNNGVVDDSQLPKDRFSAERLKGVDSTLKIQPAKLEDSAVYLCASSLAGGENSPLHFGNGTRLTVT.

The chain recombines TRBV7-3 with TRBJ2-7, with D possibly matching TRBD1 (5 bases). The CDR3 spans 14 residues. V was shortened by 0 bases and J by 8 bases, with 14 bases between the two germline ends. Germline V gives CDR1 SGHTA, CDR2 FQGTGA. Here the CDR3 DNA reads TGTGCCAGCAGCTTAACATCAAGCCAGGGCAAGCAGTACTTC. Amino acid sequence: CASSLTSSQGKQYF.

The chain employs TRBV7-2 and TRBJ2-7, with D unresolved. The CDR3 consists of 13 residues. The V and J ends lost 2 bases and 6 bases respectively, with 11 bases between them. The germline CDR1 and CDR2 sequences are SGHTA and FQGNSA. The CDR3 sequence is CASSLYFESEQYF. Written as DNA, the CDR3 is TGTGCCAGCAGCTTATATTTCGAGAGCGAGCAGTACTTC.

This clone appeared a few times. The chain has TRBV14 and TRBJ2-1; D is tentatively TRBD1 or TRBD2 (5 bases each). From germline, CDR1 is SGHDN and CDR2 FVKESK. With 4 bases removed from V and 3 bases from J, the gap between germline ends came to 16 bases. The CDR3 contains 16 residues. CDR3 residues: CASSPQRDGNYNEQFF. The CDR3 DNA sequence: TGTGCCAGCAGCCCACAACGGGACGGAAACTACAATGAGCAGTTCTTC. Using reference TRBV14 and TRBJ2-1 for the parts outside the CDR3, the full variable domain is EAGVTQFPSHSVIEKGQTVTLRCDPISGHDNLYWYRRVMGKEIKFLLHFVKESKQDESGMPNNRFLAERTGGTYSTLKVQPAELEDSGVYFCASSPQRDGNYNEQFFGPGTRLTVL.

This clone was seen more than once but under ten times. The chain employs TRBV28 and TRBJ2-1, with 9 bases that match TRBD1. The CDR3 runs 15 residues. Germline CDR1 MDHEN, CDR2 SYDVKM. After removal of 7 bases from V and 2 bases from J, the junction contained 6 bases not matched to a gene. CDR3 sequence reads: CASTAGQGAYNEQFF. DNA of the CDR3: TGTGCCAGCACCGCGGGACAGGGAGCCTACAATGAGCAGTTCTTC.

J is TRBJ2-7 and V is TRBV28; TRBD1 aligns across 11 bases. The ends lost 7 bases at V and 6 bases at J; junction bases unmatched: 8. The germline gives CDR1 MDHEN, CDR2 SYDVKM. The CDR3 totals 14 residues. CDR3 coding DNA: TGTGCCAGCACCCTGGGACAGGGGGGTCGCGAGCAGTACTTC. Translating it yields CASTLGQGGREQYF.

V gene TRBV6-6 combines with J gene TRBJ1-2; TRBD1 is a possible D gene (6 bases). The CDR3 is made up of 16 amino acids. Germline assignment: CDR1 MNHNY and CDR2 SVGAGI (reference sequence). V lost 6 bases, J lost 3 bases, and 20 bases lay in between. CDR3 DNA: TGTGCCAGCAGGATTTTACAGGGAGGGCCGGACTATGGCTACACCTTC. Its translation is CASRILQGGPDYGYTF.

This clone showed up just a few times. The V call is TRBV7-7, the J call TRBJ1-3; D gene uncertain. This CDR3 comprises 15 residues. Germline values: CDR1 SSHAT, CDR2 FNYEAQ (reference sequence). V dropped 3 bases and J dropped 5 bases, with 14 bases sitting between them. The CDR3 DNA reads TGTGCCAGCAGCTTGGCGGAGGAGGTTAGAAACACCATATATTTT. It codes for CASSLAEEVRNTIYF. The variable domain in full, completed from reference TRBV7-7 and TRBJ1-3, reads GAGVSQSPRYKVTKRGQDVTLRCDPISSHATLYWYQQALGQGPEFLTYFNYEAQPDKSGLPSDRFSAERPEGSISTLTIQRTEQRDSAMYRCASSLAEEVRNTIYFGEGSWLTVV.

This clone has just a few counts. The genes are TRBV2 and TRBJ2-1; no definite D call. V lost 0 bases, J lost 5 bases, and 5 bases lay in between. Germline V lookup: CDR1 SNHLY, CDR2 FYNNEI. The CDR3 is made up of 13 amino acids. For the CDR3, the DNA is TGTGCCAGCAGTGAAGCGCGAGACAATGAGCAGTTCTTC. This gives the protein CASSEARDNEQFF.

This chain connects TRBV6-1 to TRBJ2-7, with D possibly TRBD2 on 5 matching bases. This CDR3 has 12 amino acids. CDR1 and CDR2 from the germline V gene are MNHNS and SASEGT. Trimming stripped 6 bases from V and 1 base from J, with 7 bases between. CDR3 region: CASREVSYEQYF. In nucleotides, the CDR3 is TGTGCCAGCAGGGAGGTTTCCTACGAGCAGTACTTC.

This clone turned up a few times. The chain combines TRBV7-9 with TRBJ1-6, with 10 bases aligning to TRBD1. Germline values: CDR1 SEHNR, CDR2 FQNEAQ (reference sequence). The CDR3 spans 14 residues. V gave up 3 bases and J gave up 11 bases; unmatched junction bases: 4. Here the CDR3 reads CASSFGQGGPPLHF. The CDR3 region has the DNA TGTGCCAGCAGCTTCGGACAGGGGGGCCCACCCCTCCACTTT. Drawing the rest from reference TRBV7-9 and TRBJ1-6, the complete variable domain is DTGVSQNPRHKITKRGQNVTFRCDPISEHNRLYWYRQTLGQGPEFLTYFQNEAQLEKSRLLSDRFSAERPKGSFSTLEIQRTEQGDSAMYLCASSFGQGGPPLHFGNGTRLTVT.

This clone was observed a few times. The chain joins TRBV6-1 to TRBJ1-2; D not resolved. Trimming removed 3 bases at V and 4 bases at J, with 9 bases between. The CDR3 contains 13 residues. Germline CDR1 is MNHNS and CDR2 is SASEGT. CDR3 sequence (DNA): TGTGCCAGCAGTGAGTTGGAGATCTATGGCTACACCTTC. Its protein product is CASSELEIYGYTF.

The table lists this clone with a few counts. The genes are TRBV6-1 and TRBJ1-5, with 9 bases lining up with TRBD1. The CDR3 totals 14 residues. CDR1 is MNHNS and CDR2 is SASEGT in the germline V gene. V shed 7 bases, J shed 7 bases, and the junction held 8 bases outside the gene matches. The CDR3 DNA is TGTGCCAGCACCAGGGACAGGGATGGCCAGCCCCAGCATTTT. Translating it yields CASTRDRDGQPQHF.

This chain joins TRBV13 and TRBJ1-1, with D perhaps matching TRBD1 (6 bases). CDR3 length: 14 amino acids. Germline V gene data show CDR1 as PRHDT and CDR2 as FYEKMQ (reference sequence). V lost 1 base and J lost 2, with 8 bases in between. The CDR3 nucleotides are TGTGCCAGCAGCTTAGTCAGGGGAAACACTGAAGCTTTCTTT. Protein sequence: CASSLVRGNTEAFF.

There are a few counts of this clone. This specimen includes other DNA sequences encoding the same CDR3. This sequence joins TRBV18 and TRBJ2-7, with D possibly called TRBD1 or TRBD2 (5 bases each). This CDR3 is built from 14 residues. V was trimmed by 3 bases and J by 1 base, leaving 10 bases between them. Per the germline V gene, CDR1 is KGHSH and CDR2 is LQKENI. The CDR3 region is CASSPGTVSYEQYF. The CDR3 DNA reads as TGTGCCAGCTCACCGGGGACGGTTTCCTACGAGCAGTACTTC.

A few counts support this clone. V gene TRBV6-5 combines with J gene TRBJ2-5, with D unclear. Germline V gives CDR1 MNHEY, CDR2 SVGAGI. V was trimmed by 5 bases and J by 4 bases, leaving 5 bases between them. The CDR3 extends over 11 amino acids. CDR3 nucleotide sequence: TGTGCCAGCAGTGAAGGAGAGACCCAGTACTTC. Amino acids: CASSEGETQYF.

This clone was seen more than once but under ten times. This chain uses TRBV25-1 with TRBJ1-2; perhaps TRBD1 as D (6 bases). Germline V gene sequence: CDR1 MGHDK, CDR2 SYGVNS. Deletions cut 6 bases from V and 5 bases from J, with 13 bases between. This CDR3 is built from 13 residues. The CDR3 loop reads CASSEGGRYGYTF. Written as DNA, the CDR3 is TGTGCCAGCAGCGAGGGGGGCCGGTATGGCTACACCTTC.

The chain recombines TRBV27 with TRBJ2-3; TRBD2 matches at 10 bases. V trimming: 4 bases; J trimming: 1 base; junction bases outside the gene matches: 2. The CDR3 length is 15 residues. Germline V gene sequence: CDR1 MNHEY, CDR2 SMNVEV (reference sequence). The CDR3 region is CASSSAGGRTDTQYF. CDR3 DNA sequence: TGTGCCAGCAGTTCAGCGGGGGGGCGCACAGATACGCAGTATTTT.

This chain uses TRBV9 with TRBJ1-4, with D maybe TRBD1 (5 bases). Germline CDR1 and CDR2: SGDLS and YYNGEE. V dropped 0 bases and J dropped 8 bases, with 14 bases sitting between them. This CDR3 has 15 residues. The CDR3 coding sequence is TGTGCCAGCAGCGTAGAGGGGCGCGAAGTAGAAAAACTGTTTTTT. Translation gives CASSVEGREVEKLFF.

This clone was observed a few times. This sequence joins TRBV7-6 and TRBJ2-7; a weak D match, TRBD1 (5 bases). CDR1 and CDR2 (germline): SGHVS, FNYEAQ. Trimming removed 5 bases from V and 2 bases from J, with 19 bases in between. The CDR3 has 16 amino acids. In DNA, the CDR3 is TGTGCCAGCAGCCCCTTCCCTTCGGCAGGGCCCTACGAGCAGTACTTC. The encoded protein is CASSPFPSAGPYEQYF. Supplemented by reference TRBV7-6 and TRBJ2-7, the full variable domain reads GAGVSQSPRYKVTKRGQDVALRCDPISGHVSLYWYRQALGQGPEFLTYFNYEAQQDKSGLPNDRFSAERPEGSISTLTIQRTEQRDSAMYRCASSPFPSAGPYEQYFGPGTRLTVT.

The chain employs TRBV21-1 and TRBJ1-5; TRBD1 is the table's D call, not checked against the DNA. TRBV21-1 is an annotated pseudogene. This CDR3 comprises 14 residues. CDR3 sequence: CASSKQGALWPQHF. CDR3 bases: TGTGCCAGCAGCAAACAGGGGGCCCTATGGCCCCAGCATTTT.

V is TRBV28 and J is TRBJ2-1; TRBD1 might be the D (5 bases). V lost 3 bases and J lost 1, with 10 bases in between. In germline, CDR1 is MDHEN, CDR2 SYDVKM. The CDR3 runs to 15 residues. The CDR3 here is CASSFSQGSYNEQFF. As DNA, the CDR3 is TGTGCCAGCAGTTTCTCCCAGGGTTCCTACAATGAGCAGTTCTTC.

There are a few counts of this clone. The chain carries TRBV6-5 and TRBJ1-2, with TRBD1 as a possible D gene (5 bases). The CDR3 is 14 residues long. Germline loops: CDR1 MNHEY, CDR2 SVGAGI. Trimming cost V 0 bases and J 4 bases, with 9 bases left between them. The CDR3 sequence: CASSYSRDGYGYTF. The CDR3 bases are TGTGCCAGCAGTTACTCGAGGGACGGCTATGGCTACACCTTC.

In its sample, this clone was seen a few times. The J gene is TRBJ1-4, the V gene TRBV7-9; no clear D. The germline V and J ends were trimmed by 5 bases and 5 bases, with 3 bases remaining between them. Germline values: CDR1 SEHNR, CDR2 FQNEAQ (reference sequence). This CDR3 spans 11 amino acids. The CDR3 sequence is CASSNNEKLFF. In nucleotides, the CDR3 is TGTGCCAGCAGCAACAATGAAAAACTGTTTTTT.

J is TRBJ1-6 and V is TRBV5-4, with 7 bases aligning to TRBD1. The trim removed 4 bases at V and 9 bases at J, leaving 13 bases unmatched. The CDR3 length is 16 residues. Germline assignment: CDR1 SGHNT and CDR2 YYREEE (reference sequence). In DNA form, the CDR3 reads TGTGCCAGCAGCATGTATGCCGGGACAGCTACTTCACCCCTCCACTTT. The encoded protein is CASSMYAGTATSPLHF. The full variable domain, completed using reference TRBV5-4 and TRBJ1-6, is ETGVTQSPTHLIKTRGQQVTLRCSSQSGHNTVSWYQQALGQGPQFIFQYYREEENGRGNFPPRFSGLQFPNYSSELNVNALELDDSALYLCASSMYAGTATSPLHFGNGTRLTVT.

This clone has just a few counts. The chain uses TRBV5-1 and TRBJ1-1; D perhaps matches TRBD1 (5 bases). Deletions cut 0 bases from V and 8 bases from J, with 17 bases between. CDR3 length equals 15 residues. The germline CDR1 and CDR2 sequences are SGHRS and YFSETQ. CDR3 loop: CASSLVGAGGTEAFF. In DNA, the CDR3 is TGCGCCAGCAGCTTGGTTGGGGCCGGGGGAACCGAAGCTTTCTTT.

The rearrangement joins TRBV7-6 to TRBJ2-3, with 14 nucleotides matching TRBD2. The germline V gene encodes CDR1 SGHVS and CDR2 FNYEAQ. This CDR3 is 18 amino acids long. J gave up 0 bases and V 0 bases, and 2 bases lay outside the gene matches. The CDR3 nucleotides are TGTGCCAGCAGCTTAGCCGGGACTAGCGGGGGCAGCACAGATACGCAGTATTTT. Its protein is CASSLAGTSGGSTDTQYF. The full variable domain, completed using reference TRBV7-6 and TRBJ2-3, is GAGVSQSPRYKVTKRGQDVALRCDPISGHVSLYWYRQALGQGPEFLTYFNYEAQQDKSGLPNDRFSAERPEGSISTLTIQRTEQRDSAMYRCASSLAGTSGGSTDTQYFGPGTRLTVL.